Following are 2 T cell receptor beta chains from one sample sequenced in a study of cytotoxic CD8 clonotypes in ibrutinib-treated CLL. Repertoires were generated with immunoSEQ multiplex PCR, while TCRdb's copy carries only in-frame clones and drops some. Among over 150,000 clones listed, roughly 72% were seen once. This specimen consisted of PBMCs, obtained after 24 months of ibrutinib treatment. The receptors originated from a human donor with chronic lymphocytic leukemia.

This chain links TRBV4-3 with TRBJ1-1; D remains ambiguous. The CDR3 runs to 13 residues. The V end was cut by 1 base, the J end by 6 bases, with 9 bases between. CDR1 and CDR2 (germline): LGHNA, YSLEER. The CDR3 coding sequence is TGCGCCAGCAGCCAAGCAATATTGTCTGAAGCTTTCTTT. As protein: CASSQAILSEAFF.

V gene TRBV15 combines with J gene TRBJ2-1, with D possibly matching TRBD1 (6 bases). The CDR3 is 15 residues long. CDR1 LNHNV and CDR2 YYDKDF come from the germline V gene (reference sequence). V lost 3 bases to trimming and J lost 5 bases, with 14 bases between them. The CDR3 region has the DNA TGTGCCACCAGCAGCGGGACAAGCTTACACAATGAGCAGTTCTTC. This encodes CATSSGTSLHNEQFF.